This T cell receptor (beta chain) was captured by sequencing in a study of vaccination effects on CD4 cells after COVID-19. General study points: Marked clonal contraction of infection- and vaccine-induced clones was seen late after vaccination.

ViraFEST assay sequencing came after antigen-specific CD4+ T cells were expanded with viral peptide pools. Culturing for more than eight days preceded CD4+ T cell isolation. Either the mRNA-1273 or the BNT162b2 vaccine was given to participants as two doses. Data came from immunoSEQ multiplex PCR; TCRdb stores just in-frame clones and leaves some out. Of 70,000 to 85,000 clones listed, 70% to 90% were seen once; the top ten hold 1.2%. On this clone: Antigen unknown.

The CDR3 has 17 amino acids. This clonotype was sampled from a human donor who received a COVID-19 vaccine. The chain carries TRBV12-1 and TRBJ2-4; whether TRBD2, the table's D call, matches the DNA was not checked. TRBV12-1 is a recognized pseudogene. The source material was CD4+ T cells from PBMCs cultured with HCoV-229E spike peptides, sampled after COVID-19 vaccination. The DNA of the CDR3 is TGTGCCAACAACCGGGACTCACAAAGAGGGGCCAAAAACATTCAGTACTTC. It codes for CANNRDSQRGAKNIQYF.